The 9 T cell receptor beta chains below all came from one sample that was sequenced in a study of T-cell memory formation after mild COVID-19 (dated by TCRdb to about 2021). Libraries were built with 5' RACE. Sequenced on an Illumina NovaSeq 6000. The raw public reads went through TCRdb reprocessing: fastp at Q25, MiXCR clone calling, in-frame beta chains kept. Each CDR3 protein gets just one entry, which takes the most common genes and DNA from the rows behind it. The sample contains some 350,000 distinct CDR3 sequences, roughly 13% of them found a single time. The ten biggest clones cover about 21% of the sample. The sequenced sample consisted of PBMCs or a T cell subset sorted from them (not recorded which). The receptors originated from a man aged 18 to 30 who had mild COVID-19 (a few samples of this study predate the infection). The sample titles of this study are shuffled in the database, so cell type and time point are left out; the donor was told from shared clones.

This clonotype was detected only a few times. The rearrangement links TRBV4-3 to TRBJ2-7; 10 positions agree with TRBD1. The germline V gene encodes CDR1 LGHNA and CDR2 YSLEER. J lost 5 bases, V lost 0 bases, and 7 bases had no gene match. This CDR3 contains 16 residues. The CDR3 protein is CASSQEWDRGGDEQYF. The CDR3 DNA sequence: TGCGCCAGCAGCCAAGAATGGGACAGGGGAGGCGACGAGCAGTACTTC.

The chain uses TRBV15 and TRBJ1-5, with D perhaps TRBD1 (5 bases). This CDR3 region has 15 residues. Germline V gene sequence: CDR1 LNHNV, CDR2 YYDKDF (reference sequence). V shed 5 bases and J shed 6 bases, with 17 bases lying between them. The CDR3 sequence: CATSPTGDRGQPQHF. The CDR3 DNA reads TGTGCCACCAGCCCAACGGGGGACCGAGGTCAGCCCCAGCATTTT. Looking up the rest from reference TRBV15 and TRBJ1-5 gives the full variable domain: DAMVIQNPRYQVTQFGKPVTLSCSQTLNHNVMYWYQQKSSQAPKLLFHYYDKDFNNEADTPDNFQSRRPNTSFCFLDIRSPGLGDTAMYLCATSPTGDRGQPQHFGDGTRLSIL.

This clonotype was counted a few times. The chain is built from TRBV19 and TRBJ2-7; D gene uncertain. Germline values: CDR1 LNHDA, CDR2 SQIVND (reference sequence). The length of the CDR3 is 14 residues. Trimming took off 5 bases at V and 0 bases at J, with 11 bases between the two ends. CDR3 region: CASSPSPSSYEQYF. The CDR3 DNA reads TGTGCCAGTAGTCCATCACCCAGCTCCTACGAGCAGTACTTC.

The chain recombines TRBV29-1 with TRBJ1-2; D perhaps matches TRBD1 (5 bases). This CDR3 spans 12 amino acids. Germline CDR1 is SQVTM and CDR2 is ANQGSEA. The ends were cut back, 4 bases at V and 5 bases at J, with 11 bases in the middle. The CDR3 DNA reads TGCAGCGTTGGACCTGGGACTTATGGCTACACCTTC. Amino acids: CSVGPGTYGYTF.

A single count supports this clonotype. The chain has TRBV5-5 and TRBJ1-2; 8 nucleotides align to TRBD1. The germline V gene has CDR1 SGHKS and CDR2 YYEKEE (reference sequence). Trimming took 3 bases from V and 7 from J; bases not matched to a gene: 11. CDR3 length equals 15 residues. The CDR3 region has the DNA TGTGCCAGCAGCTCCCGGACAGGGTCTACTCGTGGCTACACCTTC. It translates to CASSSRTGSTRGYTF.

This clonotype was counted between two and nine times. The CDR3, as DNA: TGTGCCAGCAGTTTAGAGGGGGTGTTGTCCAATGAGCAGTTCTTC. Translated: CASSLEGVLSNEQFF. The gene calls are TRBV12-3 or TRBV12-4 and TRBJ2-1, with D possibly TRBD1 on 6 matching bases. V was trimmed by 1 base and J by 6 bases, leaving 13 bases between them. This CDR3 is built from 15 residues.

In this sample, this clonotype turned up a few times. This chain links TRBV7-2 with TRBJ1-2, with 7 positions matching TRBD1. The CDR3 runs 13 residues. V was clipped by 6 bases and J by 4 bases; unmatched bases: 5. Germline V CDR1 and CDR2: SGHTA, FQGNSA. CDR3 loop: CASSTGDGYGYTF. CDR3 DNA: TGTGCCAGCAGTACAGGGGATGGCTATGGCTACACCTTC.

The gene calls are TRBV7-2 and TRBJ2-7; 8 bases align to TRBD2. This CDR3 comprises 14 residues. Germline V gene data show CDR1 as SGHTA and CDR2 as FQGNSA. With 6 bases clipped from V and 4 bases from J, the junction kept 8 bases outside the gene matches. CDR3 protein: CASRSGGPSYEQYF. CDR3 sequence (DNA): TGTGCCAGCAGGTCGGGGGGGCCGTCTTACGAGCAGTACTTC.

This clonotype has more than one count but fewer than ten. The DNA of the CDR3 is TGTGCCAGCAGCGCGACTAGCGGGGTCTCAGATACGCAGTATTTT. This encodes CASSATSGVSDTQYF. The rearrangement links TRBV9 to TRBJ2-3, with TRBD2 matching over 11 bases. CDR3 length: 15 amino acids. The junction had 4 bases not matched to a gene; V was cut back by 3 bases and J by 4 bases. In germline, CDR1 is SGDLS, CDR2 YYNGEE.